This TCR beta chain was captured in a study of blood T cell repertoires in COVID-19. Study-level background: Samples of COVID-19 (acute and convalescent) were obtained from the United States, Italy and Spain. Nucleic acid was either cDNA or gDNA, and it came from T cells, B-cell-depleted T cells, or PBMCs.

Original processing notes: Nucleated cell number was recorded as an estimate derived from reference gene primer amplification. The table came from immunoSEQ multiplex PCR; TCRdb's copy has only in-frame clones and leaves some out. V and J calls and clone size are as listed in that table; D and trimming were resolved from the DNA. The sample has about 140,000 clones, approximately 89% seen once. Sequences were obtained from peripheral blood. This receptor was taken from a human donor in a cohort sampled during active COVID-19.

Here the CDR3 reads CASSFQGGSSSGNTIYF. The CDR3 nucleotides are TGCGCCAGCAGCTTTCAGGGGGGCTCGAGCTCTGGAAACACCATATATTTT. The rearrangement uses TRBV5-1 and TRBJ1-3; 7 nucleotides match TRBD1. CDR3 length: 17 residues. With 2 bases clipped from V and 0 bases from J, the junction kept 8 bases outside the gene matches. Germline V gives CDR1 SGHRS, CDR2 YFSETQ. Based on the CDR3 plus reference TRBV5-1 and TRBJ1-3, the full variable domain is KAGVTQTPRYLIKTRGQQVTLSCSPISGHRSVSWYQQTPGQGLQFLFEYFSETQRNKGNFPGRFSGRQFSNSRSEMNVSTLELGDSALYLCASSFQGGSSSGNTIYFGEGSWLTVV.